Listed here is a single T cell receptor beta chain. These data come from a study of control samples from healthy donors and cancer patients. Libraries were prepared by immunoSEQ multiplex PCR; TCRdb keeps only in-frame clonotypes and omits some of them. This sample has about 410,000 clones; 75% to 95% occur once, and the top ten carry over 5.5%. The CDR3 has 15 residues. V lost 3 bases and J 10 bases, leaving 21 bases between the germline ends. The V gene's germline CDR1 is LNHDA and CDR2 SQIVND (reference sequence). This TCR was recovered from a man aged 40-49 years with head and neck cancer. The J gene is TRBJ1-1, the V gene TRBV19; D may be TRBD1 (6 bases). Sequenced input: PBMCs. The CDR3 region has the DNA TGTGCCAGTAGTATCTGGACAGAAGGGCCCGCCGGAGCTTTCTTT. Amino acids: CASSIWTEGPAGAFF.